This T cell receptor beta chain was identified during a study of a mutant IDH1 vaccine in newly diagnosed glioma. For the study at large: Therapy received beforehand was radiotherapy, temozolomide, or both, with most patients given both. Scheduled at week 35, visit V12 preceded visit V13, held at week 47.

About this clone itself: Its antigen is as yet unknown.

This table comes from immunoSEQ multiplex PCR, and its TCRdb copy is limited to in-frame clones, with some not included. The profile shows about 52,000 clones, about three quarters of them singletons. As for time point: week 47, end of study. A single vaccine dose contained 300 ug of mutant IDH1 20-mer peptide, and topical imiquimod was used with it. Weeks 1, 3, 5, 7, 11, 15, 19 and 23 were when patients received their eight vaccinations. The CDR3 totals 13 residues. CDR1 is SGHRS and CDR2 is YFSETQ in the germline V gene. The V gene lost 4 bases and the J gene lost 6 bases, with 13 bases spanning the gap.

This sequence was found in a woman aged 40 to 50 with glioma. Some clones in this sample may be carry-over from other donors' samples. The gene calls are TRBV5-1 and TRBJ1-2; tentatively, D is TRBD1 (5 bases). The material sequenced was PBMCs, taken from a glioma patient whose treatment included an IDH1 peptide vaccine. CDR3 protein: CASSEAGTNGYTF. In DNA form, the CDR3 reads TGCGCCAGCAGCGAGGCCGGGACGAATGGCTACACCTTC.